Following are 9 T cell receptor beta chains from one sample sequenced in a study of T cell responses to AZD1222 COVID-19 vaccine. Data came from immunoSEQ multiplex PCR; TCRdb stores just in-frame clones and leaves some out. The sample consists of 120,000 to 150,000 clones, about 88% of them appearing once. Material: peripheral blood, obtained 28 days after the second AZD1222 dose. The receptors were gathered from an adult who received the AZD1222 COVID-19 vaccine.

The chain is built from TRBV5-6 and TRBJ1-2; TRBD1 matches at 7 bases. The CDR3 is 14 residues long. The V gene's germline CDR1 is SGHDT and CDR2 YYEEEE. V dropped 4 bases and J dropped 5; count of bases not matched to a gene: 8. This chain's CDR3 is CASSVDRSPYGYTF. The CDR3 DNA reads as TGTGCCAGCAGCGTGGACAGGAGTCCATATGGCTACACCTTC.

The rearrangement uses TRBV7-3 and TRBJ2-2; D not resolved. Germline-derived CDR1 and CDR2 are SGHTA and FQGTGA. The CDR3 covers 16 residues. Trimming left V 0 bases short and J 4 bases short, with 12 bases between. The CDR3 DNA follows: TGTGCCAGCAGCTTAACTGGTTCGGCGAGCACCGGGGAGCTGTTTTTT. Protein product: CASSLTGSASTGELFF.

This sequence joins TRBV5-8 and TRBJ2-3; D unclear. V shed 10 bases and J shed 2 bases, with 14 bases lying between them. Germline V gene sequence: CDR1 SGHTS, CDR2 YDEGEE. The length of the CDR3 is 13 residues. CDR3 sequence (DNA): TGTGCCTCTCAACCCCAAGCCACAGATACGCAGTATTTT. Translation: CASQPQATDTQYF.

This rearrangement joins TRBV30 to TRBJ1-5; D is perhaps TRBD1 (6 bases). CDR1 GTSNPN and CDR2 SVGIG come from the germline V gene (reference sequence). The V and J ends lost 3 bases and 5 bases respectively, with 20 bases between them. There are 16 residues in the CDR3. The CDR3 here is CAWSTGQSLNYQPQHF. DNA for the CDR3: TGTGCCTGGAGCACCGGACAGAGCCTCAACTATCAGCCCCAGCATTTT.

To note about this clone: Different DNA sequences within this sample yield the same CDR3. The rearrangement joins TRBV6-5 to TRBJ2-2; 9 bases line up with TRBD2. V gave up 6 bases and J gave up 5 bases; unmatched junction bases: 4. The CDR3 has 14 residues. Germline V gives CDR1 MNHEY, CDR2 SVGAGI. Here the CDR3 reads CASRAGGGTGELFF. The CDR3 DNA follows: TGTGCCAGCAGAGCGGGAGGAGGAACCGGGGAGCTGTTTTTT.

V and J are TRBV3-1 (or the pseudogene TRBV3-2) and TRBJ1-2; no firm D call. Trimming removed 0 bases at V and 4 bases at J, with 15 bases between. The CDR3 loop spans 16 amino acids. The germline CDR1 and CDR2 sequences are LGHDT and YNNKEL (reference sequence). CDR3 bases: TGTGCCAGCAGCCAAGAGGTCAGTCATCTTGGCTATGGCTACACCTTC. Translated: CASSQEVSHLGYGYTF.

The rearrangement links TRBV24-1 to TRBJ2-1; no clear D gene. This CDR3 has 17 residues. In germline, CDR1 is KGHDR, CDR2 SFDVKD. V lost 5 bases to trimming and J lost 0 bases, with 16 bases between them. Here the CDR3 reads CATSAPLLTSSYNEQFF. In DNA, the CDR3 is TGTGCCACCAGTGCTCCCCTACTTACGAGCTCCTACAATGAGCAGTTCTTC.

The chain couples TRBV7-9 to TRBJ2-3, with unresolved D. Germline V gene lookup returns CDR1 SEHNR and CDR2 FQNEAQ (reference sequence). The CDR3 length is 14 residues. V dropped 2 bases and J dropped 1 base, with 7 bases sitting between them. The CDR3 is CASSLSRGTDTQYF. The CDR3 nucleotides are TGTGCCAGCAGCTTAAGCCGGGGCACAGATACGCAGTATTTT.

V and J are TRBV2 and TRBJ2-3; no definite D call. This CDR3 comprises 11 residues. Looked up from germline, CDR1 is SNHLY and CDR2 is FYNNEI. The ends were cut back, 4 bases at V and 5 bases at J, with 4 bases in the middle. The CDR3: CASSGEDTQYF. The CDR3 DNA sequence: TGTGCCAGCAGTGGAGAAGATACGCAGTATTTT.